This T cell receptor (beta chain) is from a study of cytomegalovirus exposure and HLA in healthy donors. Both 60 Vbeta primers and 13 Jbeta primers went into the PCR. Sequenced by immunoSEQ multiplex PCR; TCRdb stores in-frame clones only, minus some. The listing contains some 83,000 clones. This TCR was recovered from a woman under 40 in good health and CMV-seronegative. The sample was PBMCs.

DNA of the CDR3: TGTGCCAGCAGAAAACAGGGGGGCAGCAATCAGCCCCAGCATTTT. The encoded protein is CASRKQGGSNQPQHF. The chain has TRBV27 and TRBJ1-5, with 8 bases matching TRBD1. Germline lookup yields CDR1 MNHEY and CDR2 SMNVEV (reference sequence). Trimming removed 6 bases from V and 1 base from J; junction bases left unmatched: 5. The CDR3 loop spans 15 amino acids.